These 15 T cell receptor beta chains share one sample of origin, sequenced in a study of T cell repertoires in cytomegalovirus infection (dated by TCRdb to between 2018 and 2021). Sequencing was carried out with an Illumina HiSeq 1500. TCRdb trimmed public reads at Q25 via fastp, called clones via MiXCR and kept in-frame beta chains. Rows with one shared CDR3 protein collapse into an entry with the most common genes and DNA. This sample has some 500,000 distinct CDR3 sequences in its table, and under 45% of those were observed once. The ten most abundant clones make up 48% of the sample. In the paper's terms, the treatment or condition label means: in vitro stimulation with specific CMV peptide epitopes to enrich CMV-specific T cells. The antigens these receptors bind are not known. The specimen comprised cultured PBMCs, sampled from culture after CMV antigen stimulation. Receptor source: a human donor in good health (CMV status not recorded). Some clones in this sample may be carry-over from other donors' samples.

This clonotype has more than one count but fewer than ten. The rearrangement uses TRBV11-2 and TRBJ1-4; D might be TRBD1 (5 bases). Germline loops: CDR1 SGHAT, CDR2 FQNNGV. V lost 5 bases to trimming and J lost 8 bases, with 15 bases between them. The CDR3 contains 14 residues. The CDR3 nucleotides read TGTGCCAGCAGCCCTATGGGGGTGGGAGAAAAACTGTTTTTT. Encoded protein: CASSPMGVGEKLFF.

Only a few counts were recorded for this clonotype. The genes are TRBV19 and TRBJ1-5; TRBD1 is a possible D gene (5 bases). There are 17 residues in the CDR3. Trimming removed 6 bases at V and 0 bases at J, with 18 bases between. Germline V gene lookup returns CDR1 LNHDA and CDR2 SQIVND (reference sequence). CDR3 loop: CASRSPRGRNSNQPQHF. The CDR3 bases are TGTGCCAGTAGATCCCCAAGGGGTCGGAATAGCAATCAGCCCCAGCATTTT.

This clonotype has more than one count but fewer than ten. The chain combines TRBV27 with TRBJ2-2; 8 bases line up with TRBD1. CDR1 is MNHEY, CDR2 SMNVEV, per germline (reference sequence). This CDR3 spans 18 amino acids. J was trimmed by 0 bases and V by 4 bases; bases with no gene match: 10. CDR3 DNA: TGTGCCAGCAGTTCCGGACAGGGTAGGGCCCCGAACACCGGGGAGCTGTTTTTT. It translates to CASSSGQGRAPNTGELFF.

V gene TRBV6-5 combines with J gene TRBJ2-6; D remains unclear. Per germline, CDR1 MNHEY and CDR2 SVGAGI. The CDR3 is 15 residues long. V lost 6 bases and J lost 0, with 9 bases in between. The CDR3 nucleotides read TGTGCCAGCAGCGGACGGACCTCTGGGGCCAACGTCCTGACTTTC. Translated: CASSGRTSGANVLTF.

CDR3 bases: TGTGCCAGCAGTTACCCCGAGGGGGGGCAGCGGGCTTTGTTCTTC. It codes for CASSYPEGGQRALFF. The chain couples TRBV6-2 or TRBV6-3 to TRBJ2-1; the D gene is possibly TRBD2 (7 bases). Germline assignment: CDR1 MNHEY and CDR2 SVGEGT. The CDR3 extends over 15 amino acids. Between the trimmed V and J ends, which lost 2 bases and 15 bases, there was a span of 23 bases.

A few counts support this clonotype. The V call is TRBV7-6, the J call TRBJ1-1; D call uncertain. Between the trimmed V and J ends, which lost 8 bases and 5 bases, there was a span of 15 bases. The CDR3 consists of 13 residues. CDR1 and CDR2 (germline): SGHVS, FNYEAQ. The CDR3 bases are TGTGCCAGCCGAGGGAGTTCCGGGACTGAAGCTTTCTTT. It specifies CASRGSSGTEAFF.

J is TRBJ2-2 and V is TRBV2; D ambiguous. The length of the CDR3 is 13 residues. CDR1 and CDR2 from the germline V gene are SNHLY and FYNNEI. The V end was cut by 4 bases, the J end by 5 bases, with 8 bases between. CDR3 loop: CASSVDSTGELFF. CDR3 nucleotides: TGTGCCAGCAGTGTAGACTCTACCGGGGAGCTGTTTTTT.

In its sample, this clonotype was seen a few times. This rearrangement joins TRBV30 to TRBJ1-5, with D unresolved. In germline, CDR1 is GTSNPN, CDR2 SVGIG (reference sequence). The length of the CDR3 is 15 residues. The V end lost 4 bases, the J end lost 4 bases, and 17 bases lay between the germline ends. CDR3 amino acids: CAWTGDGDMNQPQHF. The CDR3 DNA sequence: TGTGCCTGGACCGGTGATGGCGACATGAATCAGCCCCAGCATTTT.

The V gene is TRBV7-2, the J gene TRBJ2-1; D is undetermined. The V and J ends lost 4 bases and 5 bases respectively, with 9 bases between them. The CDR3 has 13 amino acids. Germline CDR1 reads SGHTA; CDR2 reads FQGNSA. In nucleotides, the CDR3 is TGTGCCAGCAGCTCCAGCCTTAACAATGAGCAGTTCTTC. Protein sequence: CASSSSLNNEQFF.

V is TRBV4-1 and J is TRBJ2-7; 10 bases match TRBD1. Trimming removed 2 bases from V and 5 bases from J; junction bases left unmatched: 6. Germline lookup yields CDR1 MGHRA and CDR2 YSYEKL. The CDR3 is 15 amino acids. The CDR3, as DNA: TGCGCCAGCAGCCAAATGACAGGGGGCCTGAACGAGCAGTACTTC. It is translated as CASSQMTGGLNEQYF.

The CDR3 loop is CASTDLAGVNEQFF. The CDR3 DNA is TGTGCCAGCACCGACCTAGCGGGAGTGAATGAGCAGTTCTTC. This chain joins TRBV12-3 or TRBV12-4 and TRBJ2-1; 10 bases agree with TRBD2. The CDR3 length is 14 residues. V trimming: 7 bases; J trimming: 7 bases; junction bases outside the gene matches: 7.

This clonotype was seen many times. This rearrangement joins TRBV7-2 to TRBJ2-1; D gene unclear. V was clipped by 5 bases and J by 4 bases, with 9 bases between them. CDR3 length: 13 residues. Germline CDR1 SGHTA, CDR2 FQGNSA. CDR3 amino acids: CASSTTPYNEQFF. In DNA, the CDR3 is TGTGCCAGCAGCACGACCCCATACAATGAGCAGTTCTTC.

The chain couples TRBV6-1 to TRBJ2-2; D is uncertain. CDR1 is MNHNS, CDR2 SASEGT, per germline. This CDR3 contains 13 residues. The V and J ends lost 7 bases and 1 base respectively, with 7 bases between them. CDR3 sequence reads: CASTLGNTGELFF. In nucleotides, the CDR3 is TGTGCCAGCACCCTCGGGAACACCGGGGAGCTGTTTTTT.

The table lists this clonotype with a few counts. This chain links TRBV6-1 with TRBJ1-5, with D tentatively TRBD1 (5 bases). CDR1 MNHNS and CDR2 SASEGT come from the germline V gene. The CDR3 runs 15 residues. V shed 2 bases and J shed 7 bases, with 15 bases lying between them. CDR3 region: CASSESGGVGQPQHF. The DNA for the CDR3 is TGTGCCAGCAGTGAAAGCGGAGGGGTCGGGCAGCCCCAGCATTTT.

About this clonotype: The junction and the germline gene differ at one end; a read error may be behind it. The chain has TRBV15 and TRBJ1-2, with 8 bases aligning to TRBD1. The CDR3 extends over 12 amino acids. The germline gives CDR1 LNHNV, CDR2 YYDKDF (reference sequence). The DNA for the CDR3 is TGTGCCACCAGCAGGGCCTGGACAGGGTCAGAATTC. This gives the protein CATSRAWTGSEF.